Presented here are 6 T cell receptor beta chains from one specimen sequenced in a study of shared clonotypes between healthy human individuals. TCRdb keeps only in-frame clones here, not all; method: immunoSEQ multiplex PCR. The sample includes 850,000 to 1,100,000 clones, 70% to 85% of them seen just once. Sequenced material: memory CD4+ T cells from PBMCs. As for subset: CD45RA-negative fraction. The receptor set was obtained from a man between 18 and 29 years old in good health. Some clones in this sample may be carry-over from other donors' samples.

This clone appeared a single time. The chain carries TRBV30 and TRBJ2-1, with unresolved D. There are 12 residues in the CDR3. Trimming pared 3 bases from V and 4 bases from J, leaving 7 bases between. Germline CDR1 GTSNPN, CDR2 SVGIG (reference sequence). Here the CDR3 reads CAWRTGYNEQFF. For the CDR3, the DNA is TGTGCCTGGAGGACTGGATACAATGAGCAGTTCTTC.

The chain joins TRBV6-5 to TRBJ2-2; the D gene could be TRBD1 or TRBD2 (5 bases each). Germline CDR1 and CDR2: MNHEY and SVGAGI. The V and J ends lost 2 bases and 3 bases respectively, with 10 bases between them. The CDR3 consists of 15 residues. DNA for the CDR3: TGTGCCAGCAGTTACAGGGACGGCCACACCGGGGAGCTGTTTTTT. This codes for CASSYRDGHTGELFF.

This rearrangement joins TRBV28 to TRBJ1-5; TRBD1 is a possible D gene (5 bases). The CDR3 runs 15 residues. Trimming took 6 bases from V and 3 from J, leaving 15 bases between them. Germline CDR1 is MDHEN and CDR2 is SYDVKM. The CDR3 here is CASRGGVGYNQPQHF. CDR3 sequence (DNA): TGTGCCAGCAGGGGGGGTGTGGGTTACAATCAGCCCCAGCATTTT.

This clone was detected a few times. This chain joins TRBV5-6 and TRBJ2-2; 7 nucleotides match TRBD1. CDR1 is SGHDT and CDR2 is YYEEEE in the germline V gene. The CDR3 has 15 amino acids. Germline trimming cut 2 bases from V and 4 bases from J; bases unmatched to any gene: 5. CDR3 protein: CASSLQGLPTGELFF. In DNA, the CDR3 is TGTGCCAGCAGCTTACAGGGGCTTCCCACCGGGGAGCTGTTTTTT.

A remark on this clone: The same CDR3 also results from other DNA sequences found in this sample. The chain combines TRBV18 with TRBJ2-3, with D unresolved. Germline CDR1 is KGHSH and CDR2 is LQKENI. This CDR3 has 13 amino acids. Trimming stripped 3 bases from V and 0 bases from J, with 4 bases between. The CDR3 protein is CASSPASTDTQYF. CDR3 in DNA: TGTGCCAGCTCACCCGCTAGCACAGATACGCAGTATTTT.

On this clone: At the DNA level, this CDR3 is encoded by other sequences in the same sample as well. J is TRBJ2-7 and V is TRBV11-2; D is uncertain. V lost 0 bases and J 4 bases, leaving 4 bases between the germline ends. Per the germline V gene, CDR1 is SGHAT and CDR2 is FQNNGV. The CDR3 spans 12 residues. The CDR3 DNA follows: TGTGCCAGCAGCTTAGATACGTACGAGCAGTACTTC. Its protein is CASSLDTYEQYF.